These 21 T cell receptor beta chains came from one sample sequenced in a study of T-cell reconstitution after alpha-beta-depleted transplantation in children. Preparation of the TCRbeta library used unique molecular identifiers. TCRdb ran MiXCR on the PCR reads and lists one entry per CDR3 protein. The sample shows hundreds of thousands of distinct CDR3 sequences, around 20% of them seen only once. Source: PBMCs from the stem cell graft donor, taken from the stem cell graft. The source is a human donor who donated a stem cell graft to a child with acute lymphoblastic leukemia.

The sample holds a few counts of this clonotype. This sequence joins TRBV3-1 and TRBJ2-1, with D perhaps matching TRBD2 (5 bases). The CDR3 extends over 13 amino acids. The V gene's germline CDR1 is LGHDT and CDR2 YNNKEL (reference sequence). V shed 2 bases and J shed 9 bases, with 11 bases lying between them. This CDR3 is CASSQFPSTEQFF. The CDR3 nucleotides read TGTGCCAGCAGCCAATTTCCTAGCACTGAGCAGTTCTTC.

This clonotype occurred a few times. V usage is TRBV11-1 and J usage is TRBJ2-1, with 14 bases matching TRBD2. Germline V gene sequence: CDR1 SGHAT, CDR2 FQDESV (reference sequence). The CDR3 length is 18 residues. V trimming: 4 bases; J trimming: 4 bases; junction bases outside the gene matches: 9. The CDR3 sequence: CASSSGLAGERGYNEQFF. The CDR3 DNA follows: TGTGCCAGCAGCTCGGGACTAGCGGGAGAGAGGGGGTACAATGAGCAGTTCTTC. The full variable domain, in which reference TRBV11-1 and TRBJ2-1 provide the parts outside the CDR3, is EAEVAQSPRYKITEKSQAVAFWCDPISGHATLYWYRQILGQGPELLVQFQDESVVDDSQLPKDRFSAERLKGVDSTLKIQPAELGDSAMYLCASSSGLAGERGYNEQFFGPGTRLTVL.

The chain links TRBV27 to TRBJ2-7; TRBD2 matches 10 bases. V lost 3 bases, J lost 6 bases, and 8 bases stayed unmatched. The CDR3 is 15 amino acids. In germline, CDR1 is MNHEY, CDR2 SMNVEV (reference sequence). The CDR3 here is CASSFDSGRFREQYF. CDR3 sequence (DNA): TGTGCCAGCAGTTTTGATAGCGGGAGGTTTCGCGAGCAGTACTTC.

V gene TRBV28 combines with J gene TRBJ2-1, with 7 bases that match TRBD2. Germline V lookup: CDR1 MDHEN, CDR2 SYDVKM. This CDR3 contains 16 residues. With 5 bases clipped from V and 4 bases from J, the junction kept 11 bases outside the gene matches. This chain's CDR3 is CASSPSSLAAYNEQFF. CDR3 DNA sequence: TGTGCCAGCAGTCCATCATCCCTAGCGGCGTACAATGAGCAGTTCTTC.

For the CDR3, the DNA is TGTGCCAGCAGTTTGGGCGGGAGGGCCCCCTACAATGAGCAGTTCTTC. Its protein product is CASSLGGRAPYNEQFF. V and J are TRBV12-3 or TRBV12-4 and TRBJ2-1; 9 bases are shared with TRBD2. The CDR3 consists of 16 residues. Unmatched junction bases numbered 5, after V lost 3 bases and J lost 2 bases.

The rearrangement joins TRBV6-1 to TRBJ1-5; D unresolved. This CDR3 is built from 11 residues. V lost 3 bases to trimming and J lost 6 bases, with 3 bases between them. Germline V lookup: CDR1 MNHNS, CDR2 SASEGT. CDR3 sequence: CASSEFQPQHF. Here the CDR3 DNA reads TGTGCCAGCAGTGAGTTTCAGCCCCAGCATTTT.

Here the CDR3 reads CASTSGGQGNTGELFF. CDR3 in DNA: TGTGCCAGCACCTCTGGAGGCCAGGGGAACACCGGGGAGCTGTTTTTT. The genes are TRBV12-3 or TRBV12-4 and TRBJ2-2; D possibly uses TRBD1 or TRBD2 (5 bases each). Trimming took 7 bases from V and 1 from J, leaving 16 bases between them. The CDR3 has 16 amino acids.

The V and J genes are TRBV2 and TRBJ2-6; D perhaps matches TRBD1 (5 bases). The CDR3 contains 16 residues. Trimming cost V 5 bases and J 0 bases, with 11 bases left between them. Germline V gene data show CDR1 as SNHLY and CDR2 as FYNNEI. CDR3 in amino acids: CASSYTGISGANVLTF. In DNA form, the CDR3 reads TGTGCCAGCAGTTATACAGGAATCTCTGGGGCCAACGTCCTGACTTTC.

This clonotype has only a few counts. This chain connects TRBV5-1 to TRBJ2-7; perhaps TRBD1 as D (6 bases). CDR1 is SGHRS and CDR2 is YFSETQ in the germline V gene. The CDR3 is made up of 14 amino acids. V dropped 4 bases and J dropped 4 bases, with 15 bases sitting between them. The CDR3 reads CASSTYRASYEQYF. CDR3 DNA: TGCGCCAGCAGCACCTACAGGGCCTCATACGAGCAGTACTTC. Together with reference TRBV5-1 and TRBJ2-7, the CDR3 gives the full variable domain: KAGVTQTPRYLIKTRGQQVTLSCSPISGHRSVSWYQQTPGQGLQFLFEYFSETQRNKGNFPGRFSGRQFSNSRSEMNVSTLELGDSALYLCASSTYRASYEQYFGPGTRLTVT.

CDR3 region: CASSQVGGDEQYF. The CDR3 DNA reads as TGCGCCAGCAGCCAAGTAGGGGGGGACGAGCAGTACTTC. The chain links TRBV4-1 to TRBJ2-7, with D perhaps matching TRBD2 (7 bases). V was cut by 1 base and J by 5 bases, with 9 bases left in between. This CDR3 is built from 13 residues. Germline values: CDR1 MGHRA, CDR2 YSYEKL.

The chain uses TRBV29-1 and TRBJ2-2; D might be TRBD2 (6 bases). The length of the CDR3 is 12 residues. Deletions cut 6 bases from V and 5 bases from J, with 10 bases between. Germline CDR1 is SQVTM and CDR2 is ANQGSEA. The CDR3 nucleotides are TGCAGCGTGGTTCGGGGGACCGGGGAGCTGTTTTTT. Its protein is CSVVRGTGELFF.

The gene calls are TRBV18 and TRBJ2-3; possible D gene TRBD2, 6 bases. Trimming removed 3 bases from V and 1 base from J, with 14 bases in between. The length of the CDR3 is 16 residues. The germline V gene encodes CDR1 KGHSH and CDR2 LQKENI. CDR3 in amino acids: CASSPTRGGGTDTQYF. The CDR3 DNA is TGTGCCAGCTCACCGACGAGGGGCGGGGGCACAGATACGCAGTATTTT.

The rearrangement links TRBV30 to TRBJ1-5; possible D gene TRBD1, 5 bases. This CDR3 contains 15 residues. V was shortened by 3 bases and J by 3 bases, with 15 bases between the two germline ends. Germline V gives CDR1 GTSNPN, CDR2 SVGIG (reference sequence). CDR3 residues: CAWSAGGNTNQPQHF. The DNA of the CDR3 is TGTGCCTGGAGCGCGGGGGGAAATACCAATCAGCCCCAGCATTTT.

The chain couples TRBV13 to TRBJ2-2, with 9 bases aligning to TRBD2. The CDR3 length is 16 residues. V dropped 2 bases and J dropped 4; count of bases not matched to a gene: 5. CDR1 is PRHDT, CDR2 FYEKMQ, per germline (reference sequence). CDR3: CASSLILAGSTGELFF. The CDR3 DNA reads as TGTGCCAGCAGCTTAATTCTAGCGGGGTCCACCGGGGAGCTGTTTTTT.

This clonotype was counted at least ten times. The chain employs TRBV19 and TRBJ2-7; D perhaps matches TRBD1 (6 bases). This CDR3 comprises 13 residues. CDR1 is LNHDA and CDR2 is SQIVND in the germline V gene (reference sequence). The germline V and J ends were trimmed by 5 bases and 2 bases, with 10 bases remaining between them. For the CDR3, the DNA is TGTGCCAGTAGTCCAGGGGCCACCTACGAGCAGTACTTC. Translation: CASSPGATYEQYF.

The V and J genes are TRBV5-1 and TRBJ2-2; a weak D match, TRBD2 (6 bases). With 0 bases removed from V and 6 bases from J, the gap between germline ends came to 9 bases. CDR3 size: 14 residues. Per germline, CDR1 SGHRS and CDR2 YFSETQ. This CDR3 reads CASSLELAPGELFF. The CDR3 DNA sequence: TGCGCCAGCAGCTTGGAACTAGCACCCGGGGAGCTGTTTTTT. Variable domain in full (rest from reference TRBV5-1 and TRBJ2-2): KAGVTQTPRYLIKTRGQQVTLSCSPISGHRSVSWYQQTPGQGLQFLFEYFSETQRNKGNFPGRFSGRQFSNSRSEMNVSTLELGDSALYLCASSLELAPGELFFGEGSRLTVL.

V and J are TRBV5-1 and TRBJ2-3; D is undetermined. V was pared by 6 bases and J by 2 bases, with 13 bases between. Germline assignment: CDR1 SGHRS and CDR2 YFSETQ. The CDR3 has 14 amino acids. The CDR3 reads CASIPYQNTDTQYF. The CDR3 DNA follows: TGCGCCAGCATCCCTTACCAAAACACAGATACGCAGTATTTT.

This clonotype was detected only a few times. V gene TRBV16 combines with J gene TRBJ1-1; D is undetermined. Trimming cost V 3 bases and J 0 bases, with 14 bases left between them. CDR1 is KGHSY and CDR2 is FQNENV in the germline V gene. The CDR3 sequence is 16 residues long. CDR3 protein: CASSQRRFQVNTEAFF. The CDR3 DNA reads as TGTGCCAGCAGCCAGCGGCGGTTTCAGGTGAACACTGAAGCTTTCTTT.

This clonotype was observed a few times. The chain has TRBV30 and TRBJ1-2; 10 positions agree with TRBD1. The CDR3 is 13 amino acids. Germline CDR1 is GTSNPN and CDR2 is SVGIG (reference sequence). The ends lost 5 bases at V and 7 bases at J; junction bases unmatched: 7. In nucleotides, the CDR3 is TGTGCCTGGCCGGGACAGGGGACTGGTGGCTACACCTTC. Its translation: CAWPGQGTGGYTF. Based on the CDR3 plus reference TRBV30 and TRBJ1-2, the full variable domain is SQTIHQWPATLVQPVGSPLSLECTVEGTSNPNLYWYRQAAGRGLQLLFYSVGIGQISSEVPQNLSASRPQDRQFILSSKKLLLSDSGFYLCAWPGQGTGGYTFGSGTRLTVV.

The chain combines TRBV27 with TRBJ2-1; TRBD1 aligns across 7 bases. Trimming removed 2 bases from V and 8 bases from J; junction bases left unmatched: 3. Per the germline V gene, CDR1 is MNHEY and CDR2 is SMNVEV (reference sequence). This CDR3 has 13 amino acids. The CDR3 DNA is TGTGCCAGCAGTTTACGACAGGGCTATGAGCAGTTCTTC. As protein: CASSLRQGYEQFF.

This clonotype was seen only once. The genes are TRBV12-3 or TRBV12-4 and TRBJ2-4; maybe TRBD1 (6 bases). V dropped 5 bases and J dropped 5 bases, with 16 bases sitting between them. The length of the CDR3 is 15 residues. CDR3 sequence reads: CASSQTGDGQNIQYF. CDR3 bases: TGTGCCAGCAGTCAGACAGGTGATGGGCAAAACATTCAGTACTTC.